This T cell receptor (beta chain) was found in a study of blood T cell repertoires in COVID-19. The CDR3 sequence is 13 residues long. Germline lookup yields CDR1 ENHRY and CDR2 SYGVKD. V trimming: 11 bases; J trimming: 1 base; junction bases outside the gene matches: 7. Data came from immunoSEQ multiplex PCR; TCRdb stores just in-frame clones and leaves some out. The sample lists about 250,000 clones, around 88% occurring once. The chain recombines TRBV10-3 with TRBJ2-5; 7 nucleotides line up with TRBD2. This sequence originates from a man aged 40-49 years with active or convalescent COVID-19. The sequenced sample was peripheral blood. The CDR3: CAVRAGSQETQYF. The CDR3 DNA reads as TGTGCCGTCCGAGCGGGGTCCCAAGAGACCCAGTACTTC.